The table lists the clone carrying this T cell receptor beta chain with a few counts. Its antigen remains unknown. The source material, RNA transcripts, was used to amplify TCR beta CDR3 regions. RT-PCR in the first round (using the HTBI primer set) targeted the TCR CDR3. One entry per CDR3 protein results from TCRdb running MiXCR on the multiplex PCR reads. The sample carries approximately 710,000 distinct CDR3 sequences, roughly 17% recorded once. This entry is derived from a study of T cells in Graves' hyperthyroidism and ophthalmopathy. Study-wide findings and caveats: Blood also carried most thyroid clonotypes expanded above 0.001.

Per germline, CDR1 LGHDT and CDR2 YNNKEL (reference sequence). The CDR3 contains 13 residues. Trimming cost V 2 bases and J 7 bases; bases outside gene matches: 3. Researchers defined stable Graves' hyperthyroidism as no ophthalmopathy progression within 18 months. PBMCs came from about 10 ml fresh peripheral blood. This clonotype was obtained from a man aged 50 to 60 with Graves' hyperthyroidism. The V and J genes are TRBV3-1 and TRBJ1-2; 8 bases line up with TRBD1. Sequencing used blood. The CDR3 nucleotides are TGTGCCAGCAGCCAACAGGGGGCTAGTGGCTACACCTTC. Protein: CASSQQGASGYTF. Based on the CDR3 plus reference TRBV3-1 and TRBJ1-2, the full variable domain is DTAVSQTPKYLVTQMGNDKSIKCEQNLGHDTMYWYKQDSKKFLKIMFSYNNKELIINETVPNRFSPKSPDKAHLNLHINSLELGDSAVYFCASSQQGASGYTFGSGTRLTVV.